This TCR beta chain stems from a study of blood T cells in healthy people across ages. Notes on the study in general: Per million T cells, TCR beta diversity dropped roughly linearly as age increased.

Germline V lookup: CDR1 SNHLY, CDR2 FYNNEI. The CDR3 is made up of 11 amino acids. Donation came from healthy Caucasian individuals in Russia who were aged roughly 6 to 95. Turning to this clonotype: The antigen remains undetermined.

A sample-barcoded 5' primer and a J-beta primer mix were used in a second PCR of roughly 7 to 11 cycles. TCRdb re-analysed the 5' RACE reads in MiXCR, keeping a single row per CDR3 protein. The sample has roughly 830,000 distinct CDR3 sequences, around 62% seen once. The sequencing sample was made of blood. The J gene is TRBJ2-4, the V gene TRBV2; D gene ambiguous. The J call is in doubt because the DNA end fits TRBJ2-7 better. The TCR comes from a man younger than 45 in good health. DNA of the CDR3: TGTGCCAGCGACGGAAACTACGAGCAGTACTTC. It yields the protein CASDGNYEQYF.